The sequence of this TCR beta chain was determined in a study of CD8+CD57+ T cells in acquired aplastic anemia. Findings of the study overall: The same twenty-nine CD8+ CDR3 sequences occurred in patients and in controls.

Remarks on this clonotype: The target antigen is unknown.

Trimming pared 8 bases from V and 8 bases from J, leaving 19 bases between. The CDR3 sequence is 12 residues long. CDR1 and CDR2 (germline): SQVTM, ANQGSEA. Sequencing was done on patients that had shown CD8+CD57+ cell expansion by flow cytometry. At blood sampling, none of the patients had yet received therapy. CDR3 and TCR beta VDJ profiling relied on genomic DNA as the template. TCRdb ran MiXCR on the reads and lists one entry per CDR3 protein. Here the sample spans 190,000 or so distinct CDR3 sequences, 48% being singletons. Sequencing input: sorted CD4+, CD8+, or CD8+CD57+ T cells (not recorded which) from PBMCs. The chain employs TRBV29-1 and TRBJ2-7; D might be TRBD1 or TRBD2, each matching 5 bases. The receptor was derived from a human donor with aplastic anemia. The CDR3 protein is CSSRDARSKQYF. CDR3 bases: TGCAGCTCCAGGGACGCCCGAAGCAAGCAGTACTTC.